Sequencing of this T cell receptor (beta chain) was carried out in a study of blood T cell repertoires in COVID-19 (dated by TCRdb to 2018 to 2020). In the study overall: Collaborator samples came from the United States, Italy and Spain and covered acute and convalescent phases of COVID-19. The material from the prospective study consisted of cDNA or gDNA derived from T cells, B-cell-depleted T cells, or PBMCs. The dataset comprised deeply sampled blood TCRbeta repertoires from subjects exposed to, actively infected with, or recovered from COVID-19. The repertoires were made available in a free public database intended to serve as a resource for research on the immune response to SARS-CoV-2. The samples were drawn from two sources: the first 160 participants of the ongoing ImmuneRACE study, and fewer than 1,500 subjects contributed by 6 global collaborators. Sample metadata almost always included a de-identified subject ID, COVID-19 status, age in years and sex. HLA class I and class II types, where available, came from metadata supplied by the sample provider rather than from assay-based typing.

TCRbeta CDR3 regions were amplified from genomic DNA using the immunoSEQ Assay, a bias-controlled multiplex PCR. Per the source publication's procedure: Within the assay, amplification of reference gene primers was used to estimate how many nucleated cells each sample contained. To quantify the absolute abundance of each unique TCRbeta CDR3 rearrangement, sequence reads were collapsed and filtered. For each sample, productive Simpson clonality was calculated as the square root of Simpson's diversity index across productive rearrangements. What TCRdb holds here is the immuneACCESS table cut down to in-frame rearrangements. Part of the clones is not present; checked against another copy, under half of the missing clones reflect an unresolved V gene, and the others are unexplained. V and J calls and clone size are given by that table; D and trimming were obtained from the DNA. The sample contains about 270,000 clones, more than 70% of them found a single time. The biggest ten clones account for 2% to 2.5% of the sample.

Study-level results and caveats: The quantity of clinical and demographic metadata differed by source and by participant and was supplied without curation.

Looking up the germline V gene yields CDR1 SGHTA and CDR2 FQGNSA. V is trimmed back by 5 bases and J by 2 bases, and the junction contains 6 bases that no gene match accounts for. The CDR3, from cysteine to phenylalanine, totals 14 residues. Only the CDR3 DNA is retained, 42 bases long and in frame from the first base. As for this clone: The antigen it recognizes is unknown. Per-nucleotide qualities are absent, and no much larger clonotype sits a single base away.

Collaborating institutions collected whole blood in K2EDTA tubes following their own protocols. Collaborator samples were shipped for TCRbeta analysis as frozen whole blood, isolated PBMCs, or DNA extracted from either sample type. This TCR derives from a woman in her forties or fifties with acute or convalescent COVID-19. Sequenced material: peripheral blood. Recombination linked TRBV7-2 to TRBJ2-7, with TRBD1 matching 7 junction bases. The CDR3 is CASSLQGHPYEQYF. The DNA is TGTGCCAGCAGCCTACAGGGGCACCCCTACGAGCAGTACTTC.